This TCR beta chain was documented in a study of cytomegalovirus exposure and HLA in healthy donors. Study context: Sequencing of about 179 million T cells in an earlier analysis found 95 million to 120 million unique TCR beta sequences.

Germline V gene sequence: CDR1 MNHNS, CDR2 SASEGT. The CDR3 spans 14 residues. Trimming removed 9 bases at V and 2 bases at J, with 16 bases between. The PCR ran on 60 Vbeta and 13 Jbeta primers. Sequencing was performed with immunoSEQ multiplex PCR; in TCRdb, only in-frame clones are kept and a portion is missing. The sample records more than 85,000 clones, over 65% being singletons. A few counts support this clone. The antigen is not known. The study's findings and limits: What was likely a sequencing artifact was a cluster of highly shared sequence variants. Most of the CMV-associated TCR beta chains (in a later analysis) appeared to be HLA-restricted.

Sequencing was done on a sample of PBMCs. This sequence was found in a man aged 35 to 55 in good health and CMV-seropositive. The chain recombines TRBV6-1 with TRBJ1-2; tentatively, D is TRBD1 (5 bases). The CDR3 here is CARRLGGGNYGYTF. The CDR3 DNA sequence: TGTGCCAGGCGGTTGGGGGGTGGCAACTATGGCTACACCTTC.